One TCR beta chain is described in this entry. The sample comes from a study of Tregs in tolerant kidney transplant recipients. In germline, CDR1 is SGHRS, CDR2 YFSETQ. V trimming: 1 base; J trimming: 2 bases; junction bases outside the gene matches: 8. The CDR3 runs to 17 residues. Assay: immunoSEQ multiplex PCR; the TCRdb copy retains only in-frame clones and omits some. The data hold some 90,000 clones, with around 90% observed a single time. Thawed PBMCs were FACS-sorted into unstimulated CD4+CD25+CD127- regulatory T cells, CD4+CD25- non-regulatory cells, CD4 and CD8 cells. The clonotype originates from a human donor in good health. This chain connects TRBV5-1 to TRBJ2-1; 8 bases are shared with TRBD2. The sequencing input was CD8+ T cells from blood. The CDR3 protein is CASSLSAGGRTYNEQFF. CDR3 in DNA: TGCGCCAGCAGCTTGTCGGCGGGGGGACGGACCTACAATGAGCAGTTCTTC.